This T cell receptor beta chain is from a study of beta chain features in type 1 diabetes. The CDR3 runs 14 residues. Germline CDR1 is MNHEY and CDR2 is SVGAGI. The V end was cut by 4 bases, the J end by 3 bases, with 10 bases between. Details on this clone: As yet, its antigen is unknown.

Isolated RNA was reverse transcribed in full, so expressed TCRB transcripts were sequenced. TCRdb's table, derived via immunoSEQ multiplex PCR, lists solely in-frame clones and lacks some. Of over 700,000 clones detected, about a sixth appear once; the ten largest clones hold around 0.02%. Notes on the study in general: The study left unresolved whether HLA type influences TCRB rearrangement. In cDNA sequencing, cells with high TCR expression could be over-represented.

Sequences were obtained from naive CD4+ T cells from blood. V gene TRBV6-5 combines with J gene TRBJ1-5; D is ambiguous. This receptor was identified in a woman aged 18-29 years in good health. The CDR3 loop is CASSSDRYNQPQHF. The CDR3 DNA is TGTGCCAGCAGTTCGGACCGGTACAATCAGCCCCAGCATTTT.